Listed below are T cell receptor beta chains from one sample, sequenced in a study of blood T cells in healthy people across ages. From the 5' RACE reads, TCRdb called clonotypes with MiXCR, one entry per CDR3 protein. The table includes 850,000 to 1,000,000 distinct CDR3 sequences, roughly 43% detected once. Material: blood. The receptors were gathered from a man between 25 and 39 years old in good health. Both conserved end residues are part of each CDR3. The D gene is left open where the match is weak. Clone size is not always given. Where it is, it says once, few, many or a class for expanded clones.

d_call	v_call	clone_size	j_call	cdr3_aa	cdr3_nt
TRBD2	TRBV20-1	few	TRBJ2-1	CSAPSGGYNEQFF	TGCAGTGCCCCTAGCGGGGGGTACAATGAGCAGTTCTTC
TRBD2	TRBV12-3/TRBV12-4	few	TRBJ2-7	CASSSLGDASGGSSYEQYF	TGTGCCAGCAGCTCCCTAGGTGATGCTAGCGGGGGTAGCTCCTACGAGCAGTACTTC
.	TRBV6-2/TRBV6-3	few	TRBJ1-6	CASRPQTPDSRGAPLHF	TGTGCCAGCAGACCCCAAACGCCGGACTCACGGGGGGCACCCCTCCACTTT
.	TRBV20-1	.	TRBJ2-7	CSAQGTVSYEQYF	TGCAGTGCCCAAGGGACTGTCTCCTACGAGCAGTACTTC
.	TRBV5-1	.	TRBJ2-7	CASSLGQGSDEQYF	TGTGCCAGCAGCTTGGGGCAGGGTTCCGACGAGCAGTACTTC
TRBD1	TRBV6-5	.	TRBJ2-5	CASSYPSADPGQGMDEQYF	TGTGCCAGCAGTTACCCCAGCGCGGACCCGGGACAGGGTATGGATGAGCAGTACTTC
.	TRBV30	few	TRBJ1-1	CAWSGGVGEAFF	TGTGCCTGGAGTGGAGGGGTCGGTGAAGCTTTCTTT
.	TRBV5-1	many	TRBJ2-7	CASSLAYGYEQYF	TGCGCCAGCAGCTTGGCTTACGGATACGAGCAGTACTTC
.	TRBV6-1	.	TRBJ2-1	CASSPGSAGSYANEQFF	TGTGCCAGCAGCCCTGGGTCGGCGGGGTCCTATGCCAATGAGCAGTTCTTC
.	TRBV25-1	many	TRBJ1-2	CASSARDGYTF	TGTGCCAGCAGTGCCAGGGATGGCTACACCTTC
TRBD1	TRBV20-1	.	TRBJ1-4	CSASVPGTGHEKLFF	TGCAGTGCTAGCGTTCCCGGGACAGGGCATGAAAAACTGTTTTTT
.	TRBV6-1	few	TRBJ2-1	CASSERPEQFF	TGTGCCAGCAGTGAGCGGCCTGAGCAGTTCTTC
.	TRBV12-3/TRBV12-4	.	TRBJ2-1	CASSLGGGLNNEQFF	TGTGCCAGCAGTTTAGGCGGTGGACTTAACAATGAGCAGTTCTTC
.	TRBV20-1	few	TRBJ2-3	CSALPTVSSTDTQYF	TGCAGTGCTTTGCCTACAGTTTCTAGCACAGATACGCAGTATTTT
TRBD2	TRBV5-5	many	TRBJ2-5	CASSLGVSTSGGPQETQYF	TGTGCCAGCAGCTTGGGGGTTTCGACTAGCGGGGGGCCTCAAGAGACCCAGTACTTC
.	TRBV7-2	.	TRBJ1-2	CASSLMGGTTNYGYTF	TGTGCCAGCAGCCTCATGGGCGGGACCACTAACTATGGCTACACCTTC
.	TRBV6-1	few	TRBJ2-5	CASSAGDGTAETQYF	TGTGCCAGCAGTGCGGGGGACGGAACGGCAGAGACCCAGTACTTC
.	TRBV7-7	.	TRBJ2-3	CASSRDWFAAQYF	TGTGCTAGCAGCAGGGACTGGTTCGCGGCGCAGTATTTT
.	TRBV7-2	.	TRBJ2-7	CASSLAKGSSYEQYF	TGTGCCAGCAGCTTAGCGAAGGGTAGCTCCTACGAGCAGTACTTC
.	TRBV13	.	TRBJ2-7	CASSRDMTVQYF	TGTGCCAGCAGCAGGGACATGACGGTGCAGTACTTC
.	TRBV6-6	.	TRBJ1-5	CASRGGGLTQPQHF	TGTGCCAGCAGAGGGGGGGGTTTAACCCAGCCCCAGCATTTT
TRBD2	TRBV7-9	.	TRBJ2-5	CASSLISAGRTIQETQYF	TGTGCCAGCAGCTTAATCTCAGCGGGGCGGACCATCCAAGAGACCCAGTACTTC
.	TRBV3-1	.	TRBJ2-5	CASSPGEQNYQETQYF	TGTGCCAGCAGCCCCGGGGAACAGAACTACCAAGAGACCCAGTACTTC
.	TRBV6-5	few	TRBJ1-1	CASVRSGLGTEAFF	TGTGCCAGCGTCCGCAGCGGATTAGGTACTGAAGCTTTCTTT
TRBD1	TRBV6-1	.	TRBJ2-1	CASKATGTGDPNEQFF	TGTGCCAGCAAGGCAACCGGGACAGGGGACCCCAATGAGCAGTTCTTC
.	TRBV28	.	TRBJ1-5	CASRDTENQPQHF	TGTGCCAGCAGAGATACAGAAAATCAGCCCCAGCATTTT
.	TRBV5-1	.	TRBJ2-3	CASSALQGTDTQYF	TGCGCCAGCAGCGCATTACAGGGCACAGATACGCAGTATTTT
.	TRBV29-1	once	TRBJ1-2	CSVDEGEGYTF	TGCAGCGTTGATGAGGGGGAGGGCTACACCTTC
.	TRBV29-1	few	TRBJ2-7	CSFGQSSYEQYF	TGCAGCTTTGGACAGAGCTCCTACGAGCAGTACTTC
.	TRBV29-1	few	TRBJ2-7	CSALQGYEQYF	TGCAGCGCTTTACAGGGCTACGAGCAGTACTTC
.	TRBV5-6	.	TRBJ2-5	CASSSRDILGETQYF	TGTGCCAGCAGCTCCCGGGACATCCTTGGTGAGACCCAGTACTTC